Listed below are T cell receptor beta chains from one sample, sequenced in a study of beta chain features in type 1 diabetes. Assay used: immunoSEQ multiplex PCR; TCRdb lists only in-frame clones, some missing. The sample includes under 250,000 clones, 25% to 35% of them seen just once. Sequences were obtained from central memory CD4+ T cells from blood. Receptor source: a man aged 25 to 40 in good health. The CDR3 runs from the conserved cysteine through the conserved F or W. The D gene is left open where the match is weak. Clone size appears in some rows only: once, few, many, or a class for an expanded clone.

clone_size j_call v_call d_call cdr3_nt cdr3_aa
many TRBJ2-5 TRBV30 TRBD2 TGTGCCTGGAGTGTAAGTGTGAGCGGGAACCAAGAGACCCAGTACTTC CAWSVSVSGNQETQYF
few TRBJ2-5 TRBV11-2 TRBD1 TGTGCCAGCAGCTTACTGCCGGGACAGGGGCAAGAGACCCAGTACTTC CASSLLPGQGQETQYF
. TRBJ2-1 TRBV5-4 . TGTGCCAGCAGCCACCCGACGACAGTCTACAATGAGCAGTTCTTC CASSHPTTVYNEQFF
. TRBJ2-1 TRBV30 . TGTATCGGGTCGAGGGGACACAATGAGCAGTTCTTC CIGSRGHNEQFF
. TRBJ2-7 TRBV29-1 TRBD1 TGCAGCGTGGCGACAGGGGATGAGCAGTACTTC CSVATGDEQYF
. TRBJ2-3 TRBV29-1 . TGCAGCGTTGGGACAGCCCTCACAGATACGCAGTATTTT CSVGTALTDTQYF
few TRBJ2-7 TRBV7-2 . TGTGCCAGCAGCTTATTCCAGCCCTACGAGCAGTACTTC CASSLFQPYEQYF
. TRBJ2-5 TRBV29-1 . TGCAGCGTTGAGGCTTTTGGGGGAGTAGGGGAGACCCAGTACTTC CSVEAFGGVGETQYF
few TRBJ2-3 TRBV30 . TGTGCCTGGAGTGGGTTAGGCGACAACCCAGTAGATACGCAGTATTTT CAWSGLGDNPVDTQYF
many TRBJ2-1 TRBV4-2 . TGTGCCAGCAGCCAAGATTTAGGGAACTACAATGAGCAGTTCTTC CASSQDLGNYNEQFF
. TRBJ2-3 TRBV29-1 . TGCAGCGTTGAAAGAGGAGGGGGTGCAGATACGCAGTATTTT CSVERGGGADTQYF
few TRBJ2-3 TRBV9 TRBD2 TGTGCCAGCAGCGCGGCTCTGGGACTACCTCCAGATACGCAGTATTTT CASSAALGLPPDTQYF
. TRBJ1-1 TRBV7-7 . TGCGCCAGCAGCCAAATCGGGACCAGGGAGAGCAAAGCTTTCTTT CASSQIGTRESKAFF
. TRBJ2-1 TRBV4-1 . TGCGCCAGCAGCCAGTCGTCCGGGACCTACAATGAGCAGTTCTTC CASSQSSGTYNEQFF
once TRBJ2-7 TRBV5-1 TRBD1 TGCGCCAGCAGCCCTGGACCGGGACAGGGAACCTTAGCCACCTACGAGCAGTACTTC CASSPGPGQGTLATYEQYF
. TRBJ1-1 TRBV6-5 . TGTGCCAGCAGCCACAGTCCGACTGAAGCTTTCTTT CASSHSPTEAFF
few TRBJ2-7 TRBV6-6 . TGTGCCAGCAGTCTCTCTCAGGACTACGAGCAGTACTTC CASSLSQDYEQYF
. TRBJ2-3 TRBV7-2 TRBD2 TGTGCCAGCAGCCCTTGGACTAGCGGGGGACTGGATACGCAGTATTTT CASSPWTSGGLDTQYF
. TRBJ2-2 TRBV2 . TGTGCCAGCAGTGACCGGCCCAGGGAGAACACCGGGGAGCTGTTTTTT CASSDRPRENTGELFF
. TRBJ2-5 TRBV30 TRBD2 TGTGCCTGGAGCAGACTAGCGGGGGGTGAGACCCAGTACTTC CAWSRLAGGETQYF
few TRBJ2-1 TRBV2 TRBD2 TGTGCCAGCAGGGGACTAGGTTCGGTGCAGTTCTTC CASRGLGSVQFF
. TRBJ2-7 TRBV7-9 . TGTGCCAGCAGCCCCGCCCCCGGGGGTTTCGAGCAGTACTTC CASSPAPGGFEQYF
. TRBJ2-1 TRBV2 . TGTGCCAGCAGTGAAAGGAGCTCCTACAATGAGCAGTTCTTC CASSERSSYNEQFF
. TRBJ2-1 TRBV18 . TGTGCCAGCTCACCATCGGGGGAGGACTCCTACAATGAGCAGTTCTTC CASSPSGEDSYNEQFF
. TRBJ1-1 TRBV2 TRBD1 TGTGCCAGCACCCGGGACAGGGGAATGAACACTGAAGCTTTCTTT CASTRDRGMNTEAFF
. TRBJ2-3 TRBV7-9 . TGTGCCAGCAGCATATCAGTTACAGATACGCAGTATTTT CASSISVTDTQYF
. TRBJ1-1 TRBV15 . TGTGCCACCAGCCGTAAGAACAGGAACACTGAAGCTTTCTTT CATSRKNRNTEAFF
. TRBJ2-3 TRBV4-3 TRBD2 TGCGCCAGCAGCCCAACTAGCGGGAGCACAGATACGCAGTATTTT CASSPTSGSTDTQYF
. TRBJ2-1 TRBV7-2 TRBD2 TGTGCCAGCAGCTTACTAGCGGGAAGTTACAATGAGCAGTTCTTC CASSLLAGSYNEQFF
. TRBJ2-3 TRBV4-2 . TGTGCCAGCAGCCAAGACGGTAATACAGATACGCAGTATTTT CASSQDGNTDTQYF
. TRBJ2-3 TRBV18 TRBD1 TGTGCCAGCTCAGCGGGACAGGGAGGCACAGATACGCAGTATTTT CASSAGQGGTDTQYF